Detailed here is one T cell receptor (beta chain). As yet, its antigen is unknown. This sample is part of a study of T-cell memory formation after mild COVID-19. The wider study: TCR clustering was largely donor specific.

The CDR3 is made up of 16 amino acids. The V gene end was trimmed by 4 bases and the J gene end by 4 bases; junction bases not matched to a gene: 9. Study-level findings and limits: The finding that pre-infection memory included some responding clones suggested that cross-reactive memory joined. Clones that contracted from day 15 to 85 had balanced CD4/CD8; later expanders were CD4+ biased. Among clones peaking at day 37 in the second wave, SARS-CoV-2 specificity remained unconfirmed.

From the 5' RACE reads, TCRdb called clonotypes with MiXCR, one entry per CDR3 protein. The table shows 400,000 or so distinct CDR3 sequences, with 15% to 20% occurring only once. The sample was PBMCs or a T cell subset sorted from them (not recorded which). This TCR was recovered from an adult woman who had mild COVID-19 (a few samples of this study predate the infection). Cell type and time point are not known. This chain links TRBV12-3 or TRBV12-4 with TRBJ1-5; 8 bases match TRBD1. Here the CDR3 DNA reads TGTGCCAGCAGTTCTTCCGACAGGGGCTGGAATCAGCCCCAGCATTTT. It codes for CASSSSDRGWNQPQHF.